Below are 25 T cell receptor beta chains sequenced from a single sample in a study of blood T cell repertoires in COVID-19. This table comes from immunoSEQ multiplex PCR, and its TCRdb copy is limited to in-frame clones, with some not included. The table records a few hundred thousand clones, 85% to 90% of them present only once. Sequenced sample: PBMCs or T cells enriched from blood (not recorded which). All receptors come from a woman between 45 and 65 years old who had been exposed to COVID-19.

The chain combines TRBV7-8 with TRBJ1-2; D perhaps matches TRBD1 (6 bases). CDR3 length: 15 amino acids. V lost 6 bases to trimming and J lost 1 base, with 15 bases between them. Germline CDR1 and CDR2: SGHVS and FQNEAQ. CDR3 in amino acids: CASRGGAEYNYGYTF. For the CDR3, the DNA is TGTGCCAGCAGGGGGGGGGCGGAGTATAACTATGGCTACACCTTC.

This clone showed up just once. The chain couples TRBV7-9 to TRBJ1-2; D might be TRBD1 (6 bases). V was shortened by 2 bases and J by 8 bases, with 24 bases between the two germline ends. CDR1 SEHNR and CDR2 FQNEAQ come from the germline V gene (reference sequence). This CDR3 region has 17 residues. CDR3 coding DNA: TGTGCCAGCAGCTTAATGTGGGCAGGGGAACGAGGCGGGGGCTACACCTTC. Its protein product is CASSLMWAGERGGGYTF.

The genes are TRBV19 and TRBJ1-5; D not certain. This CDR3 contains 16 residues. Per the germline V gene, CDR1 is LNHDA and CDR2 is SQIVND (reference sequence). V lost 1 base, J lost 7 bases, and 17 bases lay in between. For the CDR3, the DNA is TGTGCCAGTAGTATAGGTGGGTCGGGGTTACGGCAGCCCCAGCATTTT. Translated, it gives CASSIGGSGLRQPQHF.

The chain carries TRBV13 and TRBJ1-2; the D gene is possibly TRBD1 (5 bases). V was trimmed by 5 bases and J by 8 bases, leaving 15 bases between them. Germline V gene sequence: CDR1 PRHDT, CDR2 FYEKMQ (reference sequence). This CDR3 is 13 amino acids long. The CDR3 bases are TGTGCCAGCAGCCCCCCGGGGGTTCTGGGCTACACCTTC. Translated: CASSPPGVLGYTF.

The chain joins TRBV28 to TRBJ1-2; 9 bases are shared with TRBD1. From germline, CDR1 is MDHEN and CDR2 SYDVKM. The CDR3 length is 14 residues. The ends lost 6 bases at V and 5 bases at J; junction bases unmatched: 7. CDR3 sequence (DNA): TGTGCCAGCAGATCCCGGACAGGGGAATATGGCTACACCTTC. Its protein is CASRSRTGEYGYTF.

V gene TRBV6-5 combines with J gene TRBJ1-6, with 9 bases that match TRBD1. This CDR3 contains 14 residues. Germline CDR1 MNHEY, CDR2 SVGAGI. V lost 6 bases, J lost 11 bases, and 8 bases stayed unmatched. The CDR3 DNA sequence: TGTGCCAGCAGAACCGGGACAGGGTTACCACCCCTCCACTTT. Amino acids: CASRTGTGLPPLHF.

The CDR3 sequence: CASSFEGATGTRQFF. CDR3 sequence (DNA): TGCGCCAGCAGCTTCGAGGGGGCGACCGGGACTAGACAGTTCTTC. V usage is TRBV5-1 and J usage is TRBJ2-1; D possibly corresponds to TRBD2 (8 bases). The CDR3 sequence is 15 residues long. V lost 2 bases and J 13 bases, leaving 22 bases between the germline ends. Germline V gene sequence: CDR1 SGHRS, CDR2 YFSETQ. The full variable domain, its missing parts supplied by reference TRBV5-1 and TRBJ2-1, is KAGVTQTPRYLIKTRGQQVTLSCSPISGHRSVSWYQQTPGQGLQFLFEYFSETQRNKGNFPGRFSGRQFSNSRSEMNVSTLELGDSALYLCASSFEGATGTRQFFGPGTRLTVL.

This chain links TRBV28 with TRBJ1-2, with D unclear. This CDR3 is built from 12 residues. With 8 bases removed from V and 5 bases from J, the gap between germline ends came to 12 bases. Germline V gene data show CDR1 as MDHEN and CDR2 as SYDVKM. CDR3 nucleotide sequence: TGTGCCAGCCACCGGCAGGCGTATGGCTACACCTTC. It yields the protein CASHRQAYGYTF.

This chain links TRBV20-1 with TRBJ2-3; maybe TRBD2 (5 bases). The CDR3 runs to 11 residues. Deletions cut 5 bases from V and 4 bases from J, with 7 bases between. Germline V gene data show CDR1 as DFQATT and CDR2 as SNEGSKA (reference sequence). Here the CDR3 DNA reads TGCAGTGCTGGGAGTCCAGATACGCAGTATTTT. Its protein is CSAGSPDTQYF.

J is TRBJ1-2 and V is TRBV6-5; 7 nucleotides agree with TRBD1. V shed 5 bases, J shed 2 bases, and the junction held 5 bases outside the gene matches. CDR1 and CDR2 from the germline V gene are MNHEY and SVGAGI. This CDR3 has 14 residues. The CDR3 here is CASSPTGSNYGYTF. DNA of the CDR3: TGTGCCAGCAGTCCGACAGGGTCCAACTATGGCTACACCTTC.

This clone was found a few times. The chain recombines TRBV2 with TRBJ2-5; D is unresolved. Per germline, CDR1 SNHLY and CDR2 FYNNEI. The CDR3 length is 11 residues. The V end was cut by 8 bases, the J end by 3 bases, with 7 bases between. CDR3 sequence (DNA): TGTGCCAGCGAATCAGAAGAGACCCAGTACTTC. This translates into CASESEETQYF.

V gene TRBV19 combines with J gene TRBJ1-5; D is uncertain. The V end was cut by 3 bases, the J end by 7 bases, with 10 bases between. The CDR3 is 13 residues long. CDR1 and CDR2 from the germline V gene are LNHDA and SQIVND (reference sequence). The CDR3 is CASSMAGSQPQHF. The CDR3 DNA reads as TGTGCCAGTAGTATGGCAGGCTCGCAGCCCCAGCATTTT.

The CDR3 loop is CASSQPPGSGGAYEQYF. The CDR3 bases are TGTGCCAGCAGTCAACCCCCGGGGTCAGGTGGGGCCTACGAGCAGTACTTC. The chain links TRBV28 to TRBJ2-7, with TRBD2 as a possible D gene (5 bases). The CDR3 consists of 17 residues. Trimming removed 5 bases from V and 2 bases from J, with 22 bases in between. Germline assignment: CDR1 MDHEN and CDR2 SYDVKM.

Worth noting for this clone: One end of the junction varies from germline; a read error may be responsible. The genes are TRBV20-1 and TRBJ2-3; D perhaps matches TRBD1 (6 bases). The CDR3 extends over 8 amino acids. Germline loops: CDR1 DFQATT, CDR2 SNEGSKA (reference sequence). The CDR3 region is CSATSGGF. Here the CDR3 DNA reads TGCAGTGCTACCAGTGGGGGCTTT.

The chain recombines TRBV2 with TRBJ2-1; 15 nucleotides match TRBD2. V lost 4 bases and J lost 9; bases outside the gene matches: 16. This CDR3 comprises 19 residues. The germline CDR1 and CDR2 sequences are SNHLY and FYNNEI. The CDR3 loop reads CASSVSSRTSGGAPPEQFF. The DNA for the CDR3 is TGTGCCAGCAGTGTATCTTCTCGGACTAGCGGGGGGGCCCCCCCTGAGCAGTTCTTC. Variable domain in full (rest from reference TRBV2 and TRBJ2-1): EPEVTQTPSHQVTQMGQEVILRCVPISNHLYFYWYRQILGQKVEFLVSFYNNEISEKSEIFDDQFSVERPDGSNFTLKIRSTKLEDSAMYFCASSVSSRTSGGAPPEQFFGPGTRLTVL.

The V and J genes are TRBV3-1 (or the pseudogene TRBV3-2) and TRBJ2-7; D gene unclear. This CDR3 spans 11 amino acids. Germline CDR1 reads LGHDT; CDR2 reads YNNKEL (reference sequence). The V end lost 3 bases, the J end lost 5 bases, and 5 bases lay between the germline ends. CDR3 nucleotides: TGTGCCAGCAGCCAGTACAACGAGCAGTACTTC. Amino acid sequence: CASSQYNEQYF.

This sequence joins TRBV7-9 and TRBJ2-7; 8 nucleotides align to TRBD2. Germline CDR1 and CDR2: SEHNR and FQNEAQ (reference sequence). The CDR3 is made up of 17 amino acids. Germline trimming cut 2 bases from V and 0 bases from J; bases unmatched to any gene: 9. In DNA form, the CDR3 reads TGTGCCAGCAGCTTAACGCGGGGGGCTATGAGCTCCTACGAGCAGTACTTC. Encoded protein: CASSLTRGAMSSYEQYF.

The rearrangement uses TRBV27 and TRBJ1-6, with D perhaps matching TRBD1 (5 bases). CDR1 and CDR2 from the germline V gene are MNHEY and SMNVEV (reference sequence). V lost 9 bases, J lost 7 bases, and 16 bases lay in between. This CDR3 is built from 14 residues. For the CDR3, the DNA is TGTGCCAGTACCACGGGACTTCTAAATTCACCCCTCCACTTT. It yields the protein CASTTGLLNSPLHF.

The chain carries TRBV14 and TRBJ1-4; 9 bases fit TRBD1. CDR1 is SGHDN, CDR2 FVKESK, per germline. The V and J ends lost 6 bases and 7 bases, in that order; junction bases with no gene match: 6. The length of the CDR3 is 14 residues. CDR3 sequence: CASRRTGAGEKLFF. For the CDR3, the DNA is TGTGCCAGCAGGCGGACAGGGGCAGGTGAAAAACTGTTTTTT.

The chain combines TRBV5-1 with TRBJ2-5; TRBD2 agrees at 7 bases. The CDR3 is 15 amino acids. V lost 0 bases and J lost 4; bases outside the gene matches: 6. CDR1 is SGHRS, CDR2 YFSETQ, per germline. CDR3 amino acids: CASSLAPSGSETQYF. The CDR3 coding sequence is TGCGCCAGCAGCTTGGCCCCTAGCGGATCAGAGACCCAGTACTTC.

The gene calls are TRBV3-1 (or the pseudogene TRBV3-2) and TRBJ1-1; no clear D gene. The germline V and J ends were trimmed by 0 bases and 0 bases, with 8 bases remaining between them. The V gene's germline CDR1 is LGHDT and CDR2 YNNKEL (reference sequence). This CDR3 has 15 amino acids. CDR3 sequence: CASSQDTPMNTEAFF. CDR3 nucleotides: TGTGCCAGCAGCCAAGACACCCCTATGAACACTGAAGCTTTCTTT.

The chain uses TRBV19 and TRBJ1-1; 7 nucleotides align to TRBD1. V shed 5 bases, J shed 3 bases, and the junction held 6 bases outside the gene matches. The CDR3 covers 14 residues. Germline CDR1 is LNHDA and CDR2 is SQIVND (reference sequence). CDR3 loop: CASSPDRLDTEAFF. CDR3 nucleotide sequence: TGTGCCAGTAGTCCGGACAGGTTGGACACTGAAGCTTTCTTT. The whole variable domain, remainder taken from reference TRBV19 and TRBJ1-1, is DGGITQSPKYLFRKEGQNVTLSCEQNLNHDAMYWYRQDPGQGLRLIYYSQIVNDFQKGDIAEGYSVSREKKESFPLTVTSAQKNPTAFYLCASSPDRLDTEAFFGQGTRLTVV.

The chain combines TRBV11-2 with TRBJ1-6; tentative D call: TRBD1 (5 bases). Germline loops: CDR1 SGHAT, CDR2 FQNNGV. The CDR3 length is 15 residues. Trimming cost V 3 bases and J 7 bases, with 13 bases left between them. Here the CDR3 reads CASSLIAGPNSPLHF. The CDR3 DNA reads TGTGCCAGCAGCTTGATCGCAGGGCCGAATTCACCCCTCCACTTT. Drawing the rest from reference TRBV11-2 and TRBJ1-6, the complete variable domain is EAGVAQSPRYKIIEKRQSVAFWCNPISGHATLYWYQQILGQGPKLLIQFQNNGVVDDSQLPKDRFSAERLKGVDSTLKIQPAKLEDSAVYLCASSLIAGPNSPLHFGNGTRLTVT.

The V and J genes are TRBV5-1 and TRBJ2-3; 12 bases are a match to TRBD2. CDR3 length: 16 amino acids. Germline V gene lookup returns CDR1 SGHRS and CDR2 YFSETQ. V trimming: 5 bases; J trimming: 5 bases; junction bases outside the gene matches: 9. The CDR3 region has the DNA TGCGCCAGCAGTCCTAGGACTAGCGGGGCGAAAGATACGCAGTATTTT. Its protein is CASSPRTSGAKDTQYF. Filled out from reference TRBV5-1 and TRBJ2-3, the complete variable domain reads KAGVTQTPRYLIKTRGQQVTLSCSPISGHRSVSWYQQTPGQGLQFLFEYFSETQRNKGNFPGRFSGRQFSNSRSEMNVSTLELGDSALYLCASSPRTSGAKDTQYFGPGTRLTVL.

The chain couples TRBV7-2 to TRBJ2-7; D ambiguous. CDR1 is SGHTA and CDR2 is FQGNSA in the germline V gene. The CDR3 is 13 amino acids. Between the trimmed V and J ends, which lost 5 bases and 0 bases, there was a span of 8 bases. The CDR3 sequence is CASSITSSYEQYF. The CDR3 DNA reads TGTGCCAGCAGCATAACGAGCTCCTACGAGCAGTACTTC.